A selection of T cell receptor beta chains follows, all from one sample in a study of Tregs in tolerant kidney transplant recipients. TCRdb's copy holds only in-frame clones and misses some; the assay was immunoSEQ multiplex PCR. The repertoire holds tens of thousands of clones, with 93% as singletons. The starting material was CD4+ T cells from blood (PBMCs), obtained 12 months after the transplant. Receptor source: a human patient who received a combined kidney and bone marrow transplant. Certain T cells may be donor cells from the graft. The CDR3 runs from the conserved cysteine through the conserved F or W. The D gene is left open where the match is weak. Only part of the rows carry a size: once, few, many, or a class if the clone is expanded.

j_gene	v_gene	abundance	d_gene	CDR3aa	CDR3nt
TRBJ1-3	TRBV6-5	NA	NA	CASSPSGGRNTIYF	TGTGCCAGCAGTCCATCAGGTGGCCGGAACACCATATATTTT
TRBJ2-1	TRBV11-3	NA	TRBD1	CASRTTGVESRFF	TGTGCCAGCAGAACTACAGGGGTCGAATCTCGGTTCTTC
TRBJ1-1	TRBV4-1	NA	TRBD1	CASSQPGQGLWRAFF	TGCGCCAGCAGCCAACCGGGACAGGGCCTCTGGAGAGCTTTCTTT
TRBJ2-2	TRBV7-3	NA	TRBD2	CASSPRLAGYGELFF	TGTGCCAGCAGCCCGCGACTAGCGGGGTACGGGGAGCTGTTTTTT
TRBJ2-1	TRBV11-3	once	NA	CASSQSVLYNEQFF	TGTGCCAGCAGCCAGAGCGTCCTATACAATGAGCAGTTCTTC
TRBJ2-7	TRBV7-9	NA	TRBD1	CASSERRQGVSYEQYF	TGTGCCAGCAGCGAGAGACGACAGGGTGTTTCCTACGAGCAGTACTTC
TRBJ2-1	TRBV18	once	TRBD1	CASSPRTGTVNEQFF	TGTGCCAGCTCACCACGGACAGGGACTGTTAATGAGCAGTTCTTC
TRBJ2-7	TRBV19	NA	NA	CASSIFGEQYF	TGTGCCAGTAGTATCTTCGGCGAGCAGTACTTC
TRBJ2-1	TRBV7-5	once	NA	CVRSLAPSQNDRGRYNEQFF	TGTGTCAGAAGCTTAGCCCCAAGCCAAAACGACAGGGGGCGATACAATGAGCAGTTCTTC
TRBJ1-1	TRBV28	NA	TRBD1	CASSLGGTGGMTEAFF	TGTGCCAGCAGTTTAGGGGGGACAGGGGGCATGACTGAAGCTTTCTTT
TRBJ2-7	TRBV5-1	NA	NA	CASSLDGTYEQYF	TGCGCCAGCAGCTTGGACGGGACCTACGAGCAGTACTTC
TRBJ2-3	TRBV7-6	NA	NA	CASSPRLTNVMQYF	TGTGCCAGCAGCCCTCGCTTGACTAACGTCATGCAGTATTTT
TRBJ1-3	TRBV9	NA	TRBD1	CASSARQGRGNTIYF	TGTGCCAGCAGCGCCCGACAGGGGAGGGGAAACACCATATATTTT
TRBJ1-3	TRBV2	NA	NA	CASSFGESGNTIYF	TGTGCCAGCAGTTTTGGAGAATCCGGAAACACCATATATTTT
TRBJ2-1	TRBV7-2	NA	TRBD1	CASSLADREVDEQFF	TGTGCCAGCAGCTTAGCGGACAGGGAGGTAGATGAGCAGTTCTTC
TRBJ2-7	TRBV5-4	NA	NA	CASSWAGTPPGEQYF	TGTGCCAGCAGCTGGGCCGGGACTCCTCCTGGCGAGCAGTACTTC
TRBJ2-7	TRBV5-6	NA	NA	CASSFSGVGGRAEQYF	TGTGCCAGCAGCTTTTCTGGCGTCGGGGGGCGCGCCGAGCAGTACTTC
TRBJ1-2	TRBV6-1	NA	NA	CASSGQGLWGYTF	TGTGCCAGCAGTGGGCAGGGGCTCTGGGGCTACACCTTC
TRBJ2-3	TRBV7-2	NA	TRBD2	CASSSLISGGTDTQYF	TGTGCCAGCAGCTCTTTGATTAGCGGGGGGACAGATACGCAGTATTTT
TRBJ2-3	TRBV9	once	TRBD1	CASSVRSQGGITDTQYF	TGTGCCAGCAGCGTACGGTCACAGGGGGGTATCACAGATACGCAGTATTTT
TRBJ2-1	TRBV15	NA	NA	CATSRDAQSWLDEQFF	TGTGCCACCAGCAGAGACGCCCAATCGTGGCTCGATGAGCAGTTCTTC
TRBJ2-7	TRBV12-2	NA	NA	CASRLRGSSGSYYLEEQYF	TGTGCAAGTCGCTTAAGGGGATCTAGCGGGAGTTATTATCTCGAGGAGCAGTACTTC
TRBJ2-1	TRBV7-2	NA	NA	CASSLQGLTYNEQFF	TGTGCCAGCAGCTTACAGGGATTGACCTACAATGAGCAGTTCTTC
TRBJ1-5	TRBV6-1	NA	TRBD1	CASRGTGNQPQHF	TGTGCCAGCCGAGGGACAGGCAATCAGCCCCAGCATTTT
TRBJ2-2	TRBV19	NA	NA	CASRTHDRRYTGELFF	TGTGCCAGTAGAACCCACGACAGGAGGTACACCGGGGAGCTGTTTTTT
TRBJ2-1	TRBV5-4	NA	TRBD2	CASSFRSGGYNEQFF	TGTGCCAGCAGCTTCCGTAGCGGGGGATACAATGAGCAGTTCTTC
TRBJ1-3	TRBV29-1	NA	NA	CSVRESGNTIYF	TGCAGCGTCCGCGAATCTGGAAACACCATATATTTT
TRBJ2-7	TRBV6-6	NA	TRBD1	CASGRDSYEQYF	TGTGCCAGCGGCCGGGACAGCTACGAGCAGTACTTC
TRBJ2-1	TRBV11-3	NA	TRBD2	CASSPQAGAYNEQFF	TGTGCCAGCAGCCCCCAGGCGGGAGCCTACAATGAGCAGTTCTTC
TRBJ1-2	TRBV19	NA	TRBD1	CASSIKGAGYGYTF	TGTGCCAGTAGTATAAAGGGGGCCGGCTATGGCTACACCTTC
TRBJ2-2	TRBV18	NA	TRBD1	CASSPRDRGPNTGELFF	TGTGCCAGCTCACCCCGGGACAGGGGTCCGAACACCGGGGAGCTGTTTTTT
TRBJ2-2	TRBV10-3	NA	NA	CAISGFNTGELFF	TGTGCCATCTCAGGGTTCAACACCGGGGAGCTGTTTTTT
TRBJ2-5	TRBV9	NA	TRBD2	CASSVEGGLGWTETQYF	TGTGCCAGCAGCGTAGAAGGGGGACTAGGTTGGACCGAGACCCAGTACTTC
TRBJ1-5	TRBV7-8	NA	NA	CASSLYGRVIYQPQHF	TGTGCCAGCAGCTTATACGGCAGGGTAATATATCAGCCCCAGCATTTT
TRBJ2-4	TRBV4-3	NA	NA	CASSQDRRLAKNIQYF	TGCGCCAGCAGCCAAGATAGGAGATTAGCCAAAAACATTCAGTACTTC
TRBJ2-7	TRBV7-3	once	TRBD1	CASSLTGTGGEQYF	TGTGCCAGCAGCTTAACCGGGACAGGGGGCGAGCAGTACTTC
TRBJ2-5	TRBV27	NA	NA	CASSLLGGMRTQYF	TGTGCCAGCAGCCTACTCGGGGGAATGAGGACCCAGTACTTC
TRBJ1-5	TRBV11-2	NA	TRBD1	CASSTRTGGFQPQHF	TGTGCCAGCAGCACACGGACAGGGGGTTTTCAGCCCCAGCATTTT
TRBJ2-6	TRBV29-1	NA	TRBD2	CSVDSGVAGVGANVLTF	TGCAGCGTTGATTCGGGGGTAGCGGGAGTTGGGGCCAACGTCCTGACTTTC
TRBJ2-2	TRBV19	NA	NA	CASSIKAGSGELFF	TGTGCCAGTAGTATAAAGGCGGGGAGCGGGGAGCTGTTTTTT
TRBJ1-3	TRBV30	NA	NA	CAWSVVLSSGNTIYF	TGTGCCTGGAGTGTGGTCCTTAGCAGCGGAAACACCATATATTTT
TRBJ2-7	TRBV12-5	NA	NA	CASGPLGGGEQYF	TGTGCTAGTGGTCCTTTAGGGGGGGGCGAGCAGTACTTC
TRBJ2-2	TRBV6-5	NA	TRBD2	CASSTAGGRSGELFF	TGTGCCAGCAGTACGGCGGGGGGGCGGAGCGGGGAGCTGTTTTTT
TRBJ2-7	TRBV11-2	NA	NA	CASSSPMGPYEQYF	TGTGCCAGCAGCTCGCCCATGGGCCCCTACGAGCAGTACTTC
TRBJ1-2	TRBV21-1	NA	NA	CASSKRSGGYGYTF	TGTGCCAGCAGCAAAAGGTCAGGGGGCTATGGCTACACCTTC
TRBJ1-6	TRBV6-1	NA	NA	CASSEARAAYNSPLHF	TGTGCCAGCAGTGAAGCGCGGGCGGCCTATAATTCCCCCCTCCACTTT
TRBJ2-1	TRBV5-1	NA	NA	CASSPLTGAGNEQFF	TGCGCCAGCAGCCCCCTGACCGGGGCGGGGAATGAGCAGTTCTTC
TRBJ2-3	TRBV15	once	NA	CATRDAGYSTDTQYF	TGTGCCACCAGGGATGCGGGATACAGCACAGATACGCAGTATTTT
TRBJ2-7	TRBV6-6	NA	NA	CASSYSGGGRLYF	TGTGCCAGCAGTTACTCTGGCGGGGGCCGTCTATACTTC
TRBJ2-3	TRBV11-2	NA	NA	CASSLEWTDSRKDTQYF	TGTGCCAGCAGCTTAGAGTGGACGGACTCCCGGAAAGATACGCAGTATTTT
TRBJ2-5	TRBV7-2	NA	NA	CASSFSTSRGQETQYF	TGTGCCAGCAGCTTTTCCACGTCCCGGGGCCAAGAGACCCAGTACTTC
TRBJ2-5	TRBV27	NA	TRBD2	CASSPWTSGGSAAQYF	TGTGCCAGCAGTCCGTGGACTAGCGGGGGCTCAGCGGCCCAGTACTTC
TRBJ2-7	TRBV7-3	once	TRBD2	CASSLSAGDAYEQYF	TGTGCCAGCAGCTTATCGGCGGGAGACGCCTACGAGCAGTACTTC
TRBJ2-2	TRBV14	NA	NA	CASSQQTGWSTGELFF	TGTGCCAGCAGCCAACAAACAGGGTGGAGCACCGGGGAGCTGTTTTTT
TRBJ2-3	TRBV6-1	NA	TRBD2	CASSGIAGGHADTQYF	TGTGCCAGCAGTGGAATAGCGGGAGGGCACGCAGATACGCAGTATTTT